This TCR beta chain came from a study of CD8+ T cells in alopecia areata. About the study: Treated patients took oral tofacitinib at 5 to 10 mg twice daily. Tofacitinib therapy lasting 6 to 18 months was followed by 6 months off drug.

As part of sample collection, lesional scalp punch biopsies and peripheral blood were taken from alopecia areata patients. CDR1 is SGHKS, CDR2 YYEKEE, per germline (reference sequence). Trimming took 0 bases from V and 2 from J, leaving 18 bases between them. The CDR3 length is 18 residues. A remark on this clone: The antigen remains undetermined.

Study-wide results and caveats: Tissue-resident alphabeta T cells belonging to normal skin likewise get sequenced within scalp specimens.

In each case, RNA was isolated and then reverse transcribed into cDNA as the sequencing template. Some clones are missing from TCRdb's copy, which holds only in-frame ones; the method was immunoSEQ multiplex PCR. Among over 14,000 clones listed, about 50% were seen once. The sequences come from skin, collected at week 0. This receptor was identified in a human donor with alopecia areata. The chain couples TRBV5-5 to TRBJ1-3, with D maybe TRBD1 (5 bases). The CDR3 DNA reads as TGTGCCAGCAGCTTGGATCACTATCGCGGGGCAGCTGGAAACACCATATATTTT. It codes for CASSLDHYRGAAGNTIYF.